A single sample gave rise to the 3 T cell receptor beta chains below, sequenced in a study of blood T cell repertoires in COVID-19. Using immunoSEQ multiplex PCR, the repertoire was profiled, and TCRdb retains in-frame clones only, with some absent. The table shows about 360,000 clones, with more than 75% occurring only once. Specimen: peripheral blood. These receptors all stem from a human donor in a cohort sampled during active COVID-19.

This clone was counted once. This rearrangement joins TRBV27 to TRBJ2-7; D is unresolved. With 3 bases removed from V and 3 bases from J, the gap between germline ends came to 6 bases. The germline gives CDR1 MNHEY, CDR2 SMNVEV (reference sequence). This CDR3 spans 12 amino acids. The CDR3 DNA reads as TGTGCCAGCAGTTTCCTCGGCTACGAGCAGTACTTC. Translating it yields CASSFLGYEQYF.

The chain couples TRBV6-5 to TRBJ1-5; TRBD1 is a possible D gene (5 bases). The CDR3 is 13 amino acids. The V end lost 4 bases, the J end lost 9 bases, and 13 bases lay between the germline ends. Germline V gene data show CDR1 as MNHEY and CDR2 as SVGAGI. The CDR3 spells CASSSDSLRPQHF. CDR3 coding DNA: TGTGCCAGCAGTTCAGACAGCTTGAGGCCCCAGCATTTT.

The rearrangement links TRBV4-1 to TRBJ1-3, with TRBD1 matching over 9 bases. With 2 bases clipped from V and 7 bases from J, the junction kept 6 bases outside the gene matches. The germline V gene encodes CDR1 MGHRA and CDR2 YSYEKL. This CDR3 spans 15 amino acids. CDR3: CASSQQTGGRNTIYF. The DNA of the CDR3 is TGCGCCAGCAGCCAACAGACAGGGGGGCGGAACACCATATATTTT.